A single TCR beta chain is shown here with its context. What it binds is not known. TCRdb itself ran the 5' RACE reads through MiXCR, one entry per CDR3 protein. The sample lists 400,000 or so distinct CDR3 sequences; roughly 20% were seen once. This sample was taken from a study of T-cell memory formation after mild COVID-19. The J segment lost 2 bases and the V segment lost 0 bases, leaving 3 bases of the junction unmatched. This CDR3 is 15 amino acids long. Germline CDR1 reads PRHDT; CDR2 reads FYEKMQ (reference sequence). Study conclusions and caveats: CD4/CD8 balance characterized clones contracting day 15 to 85, and CD4+ skew characterized later expanders. Some clones that responded were present in memory (sampled pre-infection), which suggests cross-reactive memory joined.

The chain has TRBV13 and TRBJ2-5; 7 nucleotides agree with TRBD1. The TCR comes from an adult woman who had mild COVID-19 (a few samples of this study predate the infection). Cell type and time point are not known. The sequencing input was PBMCs or a T cell subset sorted from them (not recorded which). CDR3: CASSLGGQEQETQYF. The CDR3, as DNA: TGTGCCAGCAGCTTAGGTGGACAGGAGCAAGAGACCCAGTACTTC.